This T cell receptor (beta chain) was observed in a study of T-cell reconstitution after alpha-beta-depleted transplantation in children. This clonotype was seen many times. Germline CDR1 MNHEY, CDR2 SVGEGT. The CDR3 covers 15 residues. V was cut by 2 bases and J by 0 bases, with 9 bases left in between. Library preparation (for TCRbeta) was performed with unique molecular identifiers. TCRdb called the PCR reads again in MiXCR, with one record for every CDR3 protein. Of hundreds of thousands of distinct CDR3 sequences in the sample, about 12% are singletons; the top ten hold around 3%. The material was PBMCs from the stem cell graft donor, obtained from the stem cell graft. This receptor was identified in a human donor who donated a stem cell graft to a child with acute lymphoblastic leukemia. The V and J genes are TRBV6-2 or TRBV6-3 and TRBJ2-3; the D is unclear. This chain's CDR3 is CASSYTSGSTDTQYF. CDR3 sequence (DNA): TGTGCCAGCAGTTACACCTCCGGGAGCACAGATACGCAGTATTTT.